Each of the 15 T cell receptor beta chains below was sequenced from the same sample in a study of control samples from healthy donors and cancer patients. Here immunoSEQ multiplex PCR was the method, and the copy in TCRdb shows in-frame clones only, minus some. The sample lists about 120,000 clones, approximately 90% seen once, with 0.95% to 1.3% in the top ten. Sequences were obtained from PBMCs. Receptor source: a woman in her 50s with colorectal cancer.

The chain employs TRBV5-8 and TRBJ1-4; 11 bases are a match to TRBD1. The CDR3 consists of 19 residues. V lost 3 bases and J lost 8; bases outside the gene matches: 18. Germline loops: CDR1 SGHTS, CDR2 YDEGEE. The CDR3 nucleotides read TGTGCCAGCAGCTACACATGGGGGACAGGGGGATTATTTGACGAAAAACTGTTTTTT. This sequence encodes CASSYTWGTGGLFDEKLFF.

The rearrangement joins TRBV6-5 to TRBJ1-3; unclear D gene. There are 14 residues in the CDR3. V was cut by 7 bases and J by 2 bases, with 12 bases left in between. The germline CDR1 and CDR2 sequences are MNHEY and SVGAGI. CDR3 sequence: CASKRELTGNTIYF. As DNA, the CDR3 is TGTGCCAGCAAGCGGGAGTTGACTGGAAACACCATATATTTT.

The chain uses TRBV6-5 and TRBJ1-1, with D unclear. The germline gives CDR1 MNHEY, CDR2 SVGAGI. The CDR3 is made up of 15 amino acids. The V and J ends lost 5 bases and 3 bases respectively, with 16 bases between them. In DNA, the CDR3 is TGTGCCAGCAGTCGGACCTTCGGGCTAGACACTGAAGCTTTCTTT. The encoded protein is CASSRTFGLDTEAFF.

This chain uses TRBV15 with TRBJ2-3; D is ambiguous. CDR1 is LNHNV, CDR2 YYDKDF, per germline (reference sequence). The V and J ends lost 0 bases and 8 bases respectively, with 6 bases between them. This CDR3 is 12 amino acids long. The CDR3 reads CATSRDVGTQYF. In DNA, the CDR3 is TGTGCCACCAGCAGAGATGTGGGTACGCAGTATTTT.

The gene calls are TRBV28 and TRBJ2-3, with no clear D. CDR3 length: 15 amino acids. The germline V gene has CDR1 MDHEN and CDR2 SYDVKM. The V end lost 2 bases, the J end lost 1 base, and 10 bases lay between the germline ends. Here the CDR3 DNA reads TGTGCCAGCAGTTTAACCGAAATCCGCACAGATACGCAGTATTTT. Translating it yields CASSLTEIRTDTQYF. Full variable domain (outside the CDR3, taken from reference TRBV28 and TRBJ2-3): DVKVTQSSRYLVKRTGEKVFLECVQDMDHENMFWYRQDPGLGLRLIYFSYDVKMKEKGDIPEGYSVSREKKERFSLILESASTNQTSMYLCASSLTEIRTDTQYFGPGTRLTVL.

The V and J genes are TRBV2 and TRBJ1-1, with TRBD1 matching 10 bases. From germline, CDR1 is SNHLY and CDR2 FYNNEI. Trimming took 6 bases from V and 6 from J; bases not matched to a gene: 7. CDR3 length: 14 amino acids. The chain's CDR3 is CASSRGQGVAEAFF. The CDR3 coding sequence is TGTGCCAGCAGCCGCGGACAGGGGGTGGCTGAAGCTTTCTTT.

V usage is TRBV29-1 and J usage is TRBJ2-3; possibly TRBD2 for D (5 bases). The CDR3 totals 14 residues. Trimming shortened V by 6 bases and J by 0 bases, and 13 bases separated the two germline ends. The germline V gene has CDR1 SQVTM and CDR2 ANQGSEA. This CDR3 is CSVTDTRSTDTQYF. The CDR3 coding sequence is TGCAGCGTGACCGACACTAGGAGCACAGATACGCAGTATTTT.

The CDR3 is CASSVGPDSETQYF. For the CDR3, the DNA is TGTGCCAGCAGCGTAGGCCCTGATTCAGAGACCCAGTACTTC. This chain uses TRBV9 with TRBJ2-5, with D uncertain. This CDR3 is built from 14 residues. Looked up from germline, CDR1 is SGDLS and CDR2 is YYNGEE. V lost 0 bases, J lost 4 bases, and 10 bases lay in between. The whole variable domain, remainder taken from reference TRBV9 and TRBJ2-5, is DSGVTQTPKHLITATGQRVTLRCSPRSGDLSVYWYQQSLDQGLQFLIQYYNGEERAKGNILERFSAQQFPDLHSELNLSSLELGDSALYFCASSVGPDSETQYFGPGTRLLVL.

This clone has a single count. The chain joins TRBV18 to TRBJ2-1; no definite D call. Germline values: CDR1 KGHSH, CDR2 LQKENI. V lost 5 bases, J lost 0 bases, and 5 bases lay in between. The CDR3 extends over 13 amino acids. CDR3: CASSSNSYNEQFF. CDR3 DNA sequence: TGTGCCAGCTCAAGTAACTCCTACAATGAGCAGTTCTTC.

CDR3 nucleotides: TGTGCCAGCAACATTAGGAATGAGCAGTTCTTC. Its translation: CASNIRNEQFF. The J gene is TRBJ2-1, the V gene TRBV2; D uncertain. The CDR3 length is 11 residues. Between the trimmed V and J ends, which lost 7 bases and 7 bases, there was a span of 8 bases. The germline CDR1 and CDR2 sequences are SNHLY and FYNNEI. Looking up the rest from reference TRBV2 and TRBJ2-1 gives the full variable domain: EPEVTQTPSHQVTQMGQEVILRCVPISNHLYFYWYRQILGQKVEFLVSFYNNEISEKSEIFDDQFSVERPDGSNFTLKIRSTKLEDSAMYFCASNIRNEQFFGPGTRLTVL.

The sample holds a few counts of this clone. This chain connects TRBV5-1 to TRBJ1-5; TRBD1 aligns across 8 bases. CDR3 size: 14 residues. The V gene's germline CDR1 is SGHRS and CDR2 YFSETQ. Trimming took 3 bases from V and 5 from J; bases not matched to a gene: 4. The DNA for the CDR3 is TGCGCCAGCAGCTCCACAGGGGGTCATCAGCCCCAGCATTTT. Protein sequence: CASSSTGGHQPQHF.

This clone was observed a single time. The genes are TRBV9 and TRBJ1-6, with D hard to call. Germline loops: CDR1 SGDLS, CDR2 YYNGEE. The CDR3 spans 17 residues. The V end was cut by 0 bases, the J end by 7 bases, with 17 bases between. For the CDR3, the DNA is TGTGCCAGCAGCGTAGCCCAGAGGGAGGGTTTGAATTCACCCCTCCACTTT. This translates into CASSVAQREGLNSPLHF.

Turning to this clone: This same CDR3 is encoded by further DNA sequences in the sample. The chain joins TRBV5-1 to TRBJ2-1; 14 bases line up with TRBD2. Germline loops: CDR1 SGHRS, CDR2 YFSETQ. J lost 6 bases, V lost 2 bases, and 1 base had no gene match. The CDR3 spans 15 residues. The chain's CDR3 is CASSLGLAGGNEQFF. The CDR3 region has the DNA TGCGCCAGCAGCTTAGGACTAGCGGGGGGCAATGAGCAGTTCTTC.

The chain couples TRBV18 to TRBJ1-5; D is unclear. Trimming left V 6 bases short and J 5 bases short, with 8 bases between. This CDR3 spans 12 amino acids. From germline, CDR1 is KGHSH and CDR2 LQKENI. The CDR3 sequence: CASSQEDQPQHF. The CDR3 nucleotides are TGTGCCAGCTCCCAAGAAGATCAGCCCCAGCATTTT.

This chain links TRBV7-6 with TRBJ2-1; possibly TRBD2 for D (7 bases). Between the trimmed V and J ends, which lost 1 base and 5 bases, there was a span of 12 bases. Germline values: CDR1 SGHVS, CDR2 FNYEAQ. CDR3 length: 15 residues. The CDR3 region has the DNA TGTGCCAGCAGCTTAGGGGGGGGCCTAAACAATGAGCAGTTCTTC. It translates to CASSLGGGLNNEQFF.